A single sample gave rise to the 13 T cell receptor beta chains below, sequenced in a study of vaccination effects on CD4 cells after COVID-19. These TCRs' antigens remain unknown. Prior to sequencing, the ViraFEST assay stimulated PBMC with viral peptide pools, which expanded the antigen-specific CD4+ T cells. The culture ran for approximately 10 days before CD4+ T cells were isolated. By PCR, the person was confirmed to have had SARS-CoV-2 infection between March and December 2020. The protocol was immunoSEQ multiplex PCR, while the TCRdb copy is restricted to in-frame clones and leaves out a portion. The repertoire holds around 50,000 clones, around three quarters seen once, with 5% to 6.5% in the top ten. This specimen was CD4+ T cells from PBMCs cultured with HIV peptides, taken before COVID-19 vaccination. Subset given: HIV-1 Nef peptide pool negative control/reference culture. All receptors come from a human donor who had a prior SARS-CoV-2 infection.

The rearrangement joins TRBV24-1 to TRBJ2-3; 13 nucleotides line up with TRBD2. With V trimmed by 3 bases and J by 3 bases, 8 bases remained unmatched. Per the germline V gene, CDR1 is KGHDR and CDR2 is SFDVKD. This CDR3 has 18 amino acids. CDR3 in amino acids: CATSDPGTSGDYTDTQYF. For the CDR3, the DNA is TGTGCCACCAGTGATCCGGGGACTAGCGGGGATTATACAGATACGCAGTATTTT.

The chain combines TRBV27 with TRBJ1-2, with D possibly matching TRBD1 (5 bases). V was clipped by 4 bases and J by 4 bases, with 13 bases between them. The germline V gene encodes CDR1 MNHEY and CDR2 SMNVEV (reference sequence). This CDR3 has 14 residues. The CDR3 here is CASSSRGGGYGYTF. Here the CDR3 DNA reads TGTGCCAGCAGTTCCCGGGGGGGTGGCTATGGCTACACCTTC.

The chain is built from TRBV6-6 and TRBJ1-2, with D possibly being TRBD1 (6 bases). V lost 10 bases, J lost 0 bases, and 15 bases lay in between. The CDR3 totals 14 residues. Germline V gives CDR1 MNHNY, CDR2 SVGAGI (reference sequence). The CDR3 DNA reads TGTGCCACCAAAACACAGGGTTCTAACTATGGCTACACCTTC. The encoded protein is CATKTQGSNYGYTF.

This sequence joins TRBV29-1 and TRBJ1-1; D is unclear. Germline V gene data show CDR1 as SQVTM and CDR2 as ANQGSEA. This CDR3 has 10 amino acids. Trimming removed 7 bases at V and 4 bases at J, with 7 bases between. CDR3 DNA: TGCAGCGGGCAGGTCACTGAAGCTTTCTTT. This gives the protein CSGQVTEAFF.

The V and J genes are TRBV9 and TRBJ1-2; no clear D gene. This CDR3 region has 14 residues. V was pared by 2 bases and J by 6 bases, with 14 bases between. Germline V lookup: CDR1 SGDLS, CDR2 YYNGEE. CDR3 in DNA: TGTGCCAGCAGCGTGGATTCAAGCCCGAATGGCTACACCTTC. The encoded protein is CASSVDSSPNGYTF.

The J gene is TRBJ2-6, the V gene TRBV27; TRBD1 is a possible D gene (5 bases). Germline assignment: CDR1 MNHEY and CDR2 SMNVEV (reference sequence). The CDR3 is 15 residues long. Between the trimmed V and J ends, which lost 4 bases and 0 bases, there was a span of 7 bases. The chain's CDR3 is CASSSTVSGANVLTF. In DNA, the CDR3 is TGTGCCAGCAGTTCGACAGTCTCTGGGGCCAACGTCCTGACTTTC.

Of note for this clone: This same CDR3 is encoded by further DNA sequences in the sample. The CDR3 loop reads CASSRTGGDNSPLHF. Here the CDR3 DNA reads TGCGCCAGCAGCCGGACAGGGGGGGATAATTCACCCCTCCACTTT. This chain links TRBV5-1 with TRBJ1-6, with 10 bases aligning to TRBD1. J was trimmed by 5 bases and V by 4 bases; bases with no gene match: 3. CDR3 length: 15 residues. The germline CDR1 and CDR2 sequences are SGHRS and YFSETQ.

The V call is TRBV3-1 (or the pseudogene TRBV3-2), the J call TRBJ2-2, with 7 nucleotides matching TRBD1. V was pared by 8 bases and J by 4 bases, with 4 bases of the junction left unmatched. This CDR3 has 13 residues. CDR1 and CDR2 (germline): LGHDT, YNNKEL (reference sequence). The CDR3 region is CASDNRGTGELFF. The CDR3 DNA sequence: TGTGCCAGCGATAACAGGGGCACCGGGGAGCTGTTTTTT.

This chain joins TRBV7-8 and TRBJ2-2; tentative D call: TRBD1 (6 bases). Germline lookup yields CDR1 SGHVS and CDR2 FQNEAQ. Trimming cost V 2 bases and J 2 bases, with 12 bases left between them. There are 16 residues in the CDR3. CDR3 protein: CASSLQTGFNTGELFF. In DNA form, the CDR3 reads TGTGCCAGCAGCTTACAGACAGGCTTTAACACCGGGGAGCTGTTTTTT.

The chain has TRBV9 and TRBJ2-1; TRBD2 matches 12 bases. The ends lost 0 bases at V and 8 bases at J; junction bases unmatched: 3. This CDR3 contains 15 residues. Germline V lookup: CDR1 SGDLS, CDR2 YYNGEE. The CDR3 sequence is CASSVGTSGTYEQFF. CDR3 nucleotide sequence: TGTGCCAGCAGCGTAGGGACTAGCGGGACGTATGAGCAGTTCTTC.

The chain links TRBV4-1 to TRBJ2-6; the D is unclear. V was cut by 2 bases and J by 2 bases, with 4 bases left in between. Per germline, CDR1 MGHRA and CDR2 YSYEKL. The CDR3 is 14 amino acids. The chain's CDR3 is CASSQKPGANVLTF. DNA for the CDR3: TGCGCCAGCAGCCAAAAACCTGGGGCCAACGTCCTGACTTTC.

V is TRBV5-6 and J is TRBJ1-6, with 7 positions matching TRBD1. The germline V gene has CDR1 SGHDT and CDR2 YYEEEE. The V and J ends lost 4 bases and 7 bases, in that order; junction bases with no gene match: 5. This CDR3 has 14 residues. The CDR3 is CASSLGTVNSPLHF. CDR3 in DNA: TGTGCCAGCAGCCTCGGGACAGTCAATTCACCCCTCCACTTT.

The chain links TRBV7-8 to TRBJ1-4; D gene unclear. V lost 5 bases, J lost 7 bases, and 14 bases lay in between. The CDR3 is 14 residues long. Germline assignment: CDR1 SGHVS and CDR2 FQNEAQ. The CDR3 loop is CASSIDPVVEKLFF. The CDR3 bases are TGTGCCAGCAGCATAGACCCCGTGGTTGAAAAACTGTTTTTT.